This paragraph reports one T cell receptor beta chain. TCRdb reprocessed the 5' RACE reads and keeps a single row for each CDR3 protein, giving no DNA. This sample's clone table lists about 370,000 distinct CDR3 sequences. These data come from a study of T cells expressing NK-cell markers. Germline V gene lookup returns CDR1 MGHRA and CDR2 YSYEKL. The CDR3 extends over 16 amino acids. Sequencing was done on a sample of blood T cells: a sorted CD56 or NKG2C T cell subset, CD4+ or CD8+ T cells, or bulk PBMC T cells (not recorded which). This TCR was recovered from a woman in her forties or fifties in good health. The chain carries TRBV4-1 and TRBJ2-1; TCRdb indicates TRBD2, and absent DNA this call remains unverified. The CDR3 sequence: CASSQGAGGGGNEQFF.